Presented here are 13 T cell receptor beta chains from one specimen sequenced in a study of T-cell reconstitution after alpha-beta-depleted transplantation in children. As it was prepared, the TCRbeta library received unique molecular identifiers. TCRdb processed the PCR reads anew with MiXCR; each CDR3 protein has one entry. Of about 830,000 distinct CDR3 sequences listed, about 16% were seen once; the top ten hold roughly 5%. The sequencing used PBMCs, mostly from graft donor cells, collected 360 days after TCRalphabeta/CD19-depleted stem cell transplant. These receptors were taken from a male patient aged 10 to 17 who had a stem cell transplant for acute lymphoblastic leukemia, so the T cells may come from the graft donor.

V usage is TRBV18 and J usage is TRBJ2-7, with 9 nucleotides matching TRBD2. The germline CDR1 and CDR2 sequences are KGHSH and LQKENI. With 3 bases clipped from V and 4 bases from J, the junction kept 1 base outside the gene matches. The CDR3 has 13 residues. CDR3 in amino acids: CASSPAGGYEQYF. The CDR3 bases are TGTGCCAGCTCACCGGCGGGAGGGTACGAGCAGTACTTC.

The rearrangement uses TRBV5-1 and TRBJ2-7, with TRBD2 matching over 7 bases. CDR3 size: 17 residues. V shed 0 bases, J shed 0 bases, and the junction held 9 bases outside the gene matches. Germline values: CDR1 SGHRS, CDR2 YFSETQ. In DNA, the CDR3 is TGCGCCAGCAGCTTGGCGGTTGGCGGGAGAAGCTCCTACGAGCAGTACTTC. Encoded protein: CASSLAVGGRSSYEQYF.

This clonotype was observed at least ten times. This rearrangement joins TRBV2 to TRBJ2-7, with TRBD2 identical over 11 bases. CDR1 SNHLY and CDR2 FYNNEI come from the germline V gene. J lost 7 bases, V lost 2 bases, and 16 bases had no gene match. This CDR3 has 18 residues. This CDR3 reads CASSETWILAGATGEQYF. DNA for the CDR3: TGTGCCAGCAGTGAAACATGGATACTAGCGGGAGCTACGGGGGAGCAGTACTTC.

This clonotype appeared a few times. This chain uses TRBV20-1 with TRBJ2-7, with 11 bases identical to TRBD2. Germline V CDR1 and CDR2: DFQATT, SNEGSKA (reference sequence). The CDR3 consists of 15 residues. V lost 5 bases to trimming and J lost 2 bases; unmatched junction nucleotides: 8. The chain's CDR3 is CSALDFSGRAYEQYF. In nucleotides, the CDR3 is TGCAGTGCTCTCGATTTTAGCGGGAGGGCCTACGAGCAGTACTTC.

This clonotype has just a few counts. The chain combines TRBV7-9 with TRBJ1-2; TRBD1 aligns across 8 bases. This CDR3 region has 15 residues. CDR1 SEHNR and CDR2 FQNEAQ come from the germline V gene (reference sequence). The V segment lost 5 bases and the J segment 8 bases; nucleotides outside the gene matches: 13. The CDR3: CASSHPTDRGRGYTF. The CDR3 DNA is TGTGCCAGCAGCCATCCCACTGACAGGGGAAGAGGCTACACCTTC.

This clonotype was seen a few times. The chain links TRBV4-1 to TRBJ1-5; D call uncertain. Germline CDR1 and CDR2: MGHRA and YSYEKL. Trimming took 3 bases from V and 0 from J, leaving 9 bases between them. The CDR3 has 15 amino acids. The CDR3 DNA reads TGCGCCAGCAGCCAGAGGGCGATTAGCAATCAGCCCCAGCATTTT. Amino acid sequence: CASSQRAISNQPQHF.

This clonotype turned up a few times. The J gene is TRBJ2-1, the V gene TRBV5-1; tentatively, D is TRBD1 (5 bases). The germline V gene has CDR1 SGHRS and CDR2 YFSETQ. With 4 bases removed from V and 7 bases from J, the gap between germline ends came to 12 bases. This CDR3 contains 13 residues. The CDR3 DNA reads as TGCGCCAGCAGCCTGGATGGGGCAAATGAGCAGTTCTTC. As protein: CASSLDGANEQFF.

This clonotype was recorded a few times. The V gene is TRBV7-3, the J gene TRBJ1-5, with 8 bases that match TRBD1. CDR1 SGHTA and CDR2 FQGTGA come from the germline V gene. The CDR3 is made up of 16 amino acids. V dropped 4 bases and J dropped 1; count of bases not matched to a gene: 6. The CDR3 reads CASSSGQGESNQPQHF. The CDR3 bases are TGTGCCAGCAGCTCCGGACAGGGTGAGAGCAATCAGCCCCAGCATTTT.

This chain connects TRBV4-1 to TRBJ2-5; TRBD2 agrees at 7 bases. Germline CDR1 MGHRA, CDR2 YSYEKL. V trimming: 5 bases; J trimming: 4 bases; junction bases outside the gene matches: 10. This CDR3 contains 15 residues. The CDR3 loop is CASSYGLGRGETQYF. The CDR3 DNA reads TGCGCCAGCAGCTACGGACTAGGGCGGGGAGAGACCCAGTACTTC.

The rearrangement joins TRBV7-9 to TRBJ2-7, with a tentative D call TRBD2 (6 bases). V was cut by 5 bases and J by 2 bases, with 13 bases left in between. Germline CDR1 and CDR2: SEHNR and FQNEAQ (reference sequence). This CDR3 is 14 amino acids long. Written as DNA, the CDR3 is TGTGCCAGCAGCCAGGGACTCCCACCCTACGAGCAGTACTTC. Protein: CASSQGLPPYEQYF.

V is TRBV10-3 and J is TRBJ2-2, with TRBD1 matching 7 bases. CDR1 is ENHRY and CDR2 is SYGVKD in the germline V gene. The CDR3 consists of 15 residues. With 4 bases clipped from V and 4 bases from J, the junction kept 6 bases outside the gene matches. The CDR3 DNA reads TGTGCCATCAGTGGACAGGGATTGAGCACCGGGGAGCTGTTTTTT. Protein sequence: CAISGQGLSTGELFF.

This clonotype was seen ten or more times. The chain employs TRBV30 and TRBJ2-1; 7 nucleotides align to TRBD2. CDR3 length equals 13 residues. V dropped 5 bases and J dropped 5; count of bases not matched to a gene: 6. Per the germline V gene, CDR1 is GTSNPN and CDR2 is SVGIG (reference sequence). In DNA, the CDR3 is TGTGCCTGGTTGAGCGGGACGAACAATGAGCAGTTCTTC. It encodes CAWLSGTNNEQFF. The whole variable domain, filled in from reference TRBV30 and TRBJ2-1, reads SQTIHQWPATLVQPVGSPLSLECTVEGTSNPNLYWYRQAAGRGLQLLFYSVGIGQISSEVPQNLSASRPQDRQFILSSKKLLLSDSGFYLCAWLSGTNNEQFFGPGTRLTVL.

This clonotype was recorded at least ten times. This chain links TRBV5-1 with TRBJ2-3; possibly TRBD1 for D (5 bases). Per germline, CDR1 SGHRS and CDR2 YFSETQ. V was clipped by 6 bases and J by 3 bases, with 11 bases between them. The CDR3 runs to 13 residues. The CDR3 coding sequence is TGCGCCAGCAACCCGACAGCTACAGATACGCAGTATTTT. This sequence encodes CASNPTATDTQYF.